This TCR beta chain was identified in a study of CD8 T cells in Susac syndrome. This CDR3 spans 15 amino acids. V was pared by 8 bases and J by 6 bases, with 9 bases of the junction left unmatched. CDR1 is LNHNV and CDR2 is YYDKDF in the germline V gene (reference sequence). The multiple sclerosis controls, all treatment-naive patients, had relapsing-remitting disease that was stable or active. RNA in amounts of roughly 0.5 to 1 ug was reverse transcribed with random hexamers. The CDR3 of TCR beta was amplified by immunoSEQ multiplex PCR across 54 Vbeta and 13 Jbeta. TCRdb ran MiXCR on the immunoSEQ multiplex PCR reads and lists one entry per CDR3 protein. The sample records about 300,000 distinct CDR3 sequences, roughly 84% being singletons.

This sequence joins TRBV15 and TRBJ2-1, with 11 bases aligning to TRBD2. Specimen: CD8+ T cells from PBMCs. The receptor was derived from a human donor with multiple sclerosis. As DNA, the CDR3 is TGTGCCACCTCCAAGACTAGCGGGATTTTCAATGAGCAGTTCTTC. Translating it yields CATSKTSGIFNEQFF.